The TCR beta chain described here comes from a study of shared clonotypes between healthy human individuals. This clone appeared a few times. CDR3 length equals 13 residues. CDR1 and CDR2 (germline): MNHEY, SMNVEV (reference sequence). With 4 bases removed from V and 7 bases from J, the gap between germline ends came to 11 bases. None of the donors, who were healthy HIV-negative adults, had recently had acute infections or vaccinations. Researchers partitioned CD4+ cells into CD45RA+ naive and CD45RA-negative memory subsets. The assay was immunoSEQ multiplex PCR, and TCRdb's table has in-frame clones only and misses some. The sample records hundreds of thousands of clones, approximately 75% being singletons.

The chain recombines TRBV27 with TRBJ1-3; D is uncertain. The sequence came from a woman in her thirties in good health. The sequenced sample was memory CD4+ T cells sorted from blood. The subset denotes: CD45RA-negative fraction. The CDR3 DNA reads as TGTGCCAGCAGTTCAGCGTCGCGGAACACCATATATTTT. The encoded protein is CASSSASRNTIYF.